This entry features one T cell receptor (beta chain) sequence. This sample is part of a study of blood T cell repertoires in COVID-19. About the study: Samples of COVID-19 (acute and convalescent) were obtained from the United States, Italy and Spain. The analysed material was cDNA or gDNA that came from T cells, B-cell-depleted T cells, or PBMCs.

With 8 bases clipped from V and 3 bases from J, the junction kept 8 bases outside the gene matches. The CDR3 contains 15 residues. CDR1 SGHVS and CDR2 FQNEAQ come from the germline V gene. In the authors' methods: Amplification of reference gene primers provided the estimated nucleated cell counts. Profiling relied on immunoSEQ multiplex PCR, and the TCRdb table lists in-frame clones only, not all of them. V, J and clone size are taken as reported in that table, and D and trimming were inferred from the DNA itself. Of about 160,000 clones detected, roughly 84% appear once; the ten largest clones hold about 11%.

The sample consisted of peripheral blood. This sequence was found in a woman aged 80 or older with active or convalescent COVID-19. The chain joins TRBV7-8 to TRBJ2-1; the match to TRBD1 covers 9 bases. CDR3 loop: CASRAGTGNYNEQFF. The CDR3 DNA is TGTGCCAGCCGTGCGGGGACAGGGAACTACAATGAGCAGTTCTTC.